The 10 T cell receptor beta chains in this list originate from one sample, sequenced in a study of blood T cell repertoires in COVID-19. Data came from immunoSEQ multiplex PCR; TCRdb stores just in-frame clones and leaves some out. The sample lists 86,000 or so clones, roughly 84% occurring once. The sequenced material came from peripheral blood. The receptors shown here come from a man aged 65-85 years with acute or convalescent COVID-19.

The chain links TRBV5-1 to TRBJ1-1; no definite D call. Germline lookup yields CDR1 SGHRS and CDR2 YFSETQ. Trimming left V 4 bases short and J 1 base short, with 8 bases between. This CDR3 contains 13 residues. CDR3 coding DNA: TGCGCCAGCAGCCCAGGCCCGAACACTGAAGCTTTCTTT. Amino acid sequence: CASSPGPNTEAFF.

This clone was observed a few times. V and J are TRBV11-2 and TRBJ2-3, with D possibly TRBD2 on 7 matching bases. The CDR3 sequence is 17 residues long. V lost 5 bases to trimming and J lost 0 bases, with 18 bases between them. Germline V CDR1 and CDR2: SGHAT, FQNNGV. CDR3 coding DNA: TGTGCCAGCAGCCGAAGGGACGGGGGGCTCAGCACAGATACGCAGTATTTT. It translates to CASSRRDGGLSTDTQYF.

This rearrangement joins TRBV2 to TRBJ1-5, with D possibly matching TRBD1 (5 bases). CDR3 length equals 14 residues. V lost 2 bases and J lost 3, with 8 bases in between. Germline loops: CDR1 SNHLY, CDR2 FYNNEI. The DNA for the CDR3 is TGTGCCAGCAGTGAACAGGGCCTCAATCAGCCCCAGCATTTT. This translates into CASSEQGLNQPQHF.

V gene TRBV13 combines with J gene TRBJ2-5, with 9 positions matching TRBD2. V dropped 5 bases and J dropped 0; count of bases not matched to a gene: 7. Per the germline V gene, CDR1 is PRHDT and CDR2 is FYEKMQ (reference sequence). The CDR3 runs 16 residues. CDR3 in amino acids: CASSAQAGGYQETQYF. For the CDR3, the DNA is TGTGCCAGCAGCGCACAGGCGGGAGGGTACCAAGAGACCCAGTACTTC.

This chain joins TRBV12-3 or TRBV12-4 and TRBJ1-5; no definite D call. V lost 6 bases, J lost 5 bases, and 8 bases lay in between. The CDR3 sequence is 12 residues long. The DNA for the CDR3 is TGTGCCAGCAGGCGGCAAGATCAGCCCCAGCATTTT. Residues: CASRRQDQPQHF.

The CDR3 DNA reads as TGCGCCAGCAGTACCCGGACAGGAAGTGAAGCTTTCTTT. This sequence encodes CASSTRTGSEAFF. This rearrangement joins TRBV10-2 to TRBJ1-1; 7 nucleotides align to TRBD1. This CDR3 comprises 13 residues. Losses at the gene ends were 5 bases for V and 7 bases for J; bases not matched to a gene: 7. Germline-derived CDR1 and CDR2 are WSHSY and SAAADI.

This sequence joins TRBV7-9 and TRBJ1-2; the match to TRBD1 covers 8 bases. This CDR3 region has 14 residues. Germline trimming cut 8 bases from V and 4 bases from J; bases unmatched to any gene: 9. The germline gives CDR1 SEHNR, CDR2 FQNEAQ (reference sequence). In DNA form, the CDR3 reads TGTGCCAGCGTCCGGGACAGGCGATCCTATGGCTACACCTTC. Translating gives CASVRDRRSYGYTF.

The chain has TRBV11-2 and TRBJ1-2; a possible D gene is TRBD1 (5 bases). CDR1 and CDR2 (germline): SGHAT, FQNNGV. V gave up 7 bases and J gave up 4 bases, with 22 bases separating them. The CDR3 is made up of 16 amino acids. CDR3 sequence: CASTPRASEPLYGYTF. The CDR3 region has the DNA TGTGCCAGCACCCCCAGGGCCTCGGAACCCCTCTATGGCTACACCTTC.

The chain couples TRBV18 to TRBJ2-7; TRBD1 aligns across 8 bases. Losses at the gene ends were 3 bases for V and 3 bases for J; bases not matched to a gene: 4. CDR1 and CDR2 from the germline V gene are KGHSH and LQKENI. The CDR3 spans 14 residues. CDR3 bases: TGTGCCAGCTCACCGCCCGGGACAGGCTACGAGCAGTACTTC. Translation gives CASSPPGTGYEQYF.

The chain has TRBV14 and TRBJ2-5, with 7 bases identical to TRBD2. The CDR3 totals 14 residues. Germline V gene sequence: CDR1 SGHDN, CDR2 FVKESK. Germline trimming cut 4 bases from V and 0 bases from J; bases unmatched to any gene: 2. CDR3 loop: CASSLGTNQETQYF. The CDR3 bases are TGTGCCAGCAGCCTCGGGACTAACCAAGAGACCCAGTACTTC.